These T cell receptor beta chains were read from a single sample in a study of T cells in localized non-small cell lung cancer. Generated by immunoSEQ multiplex PCR, the TCRdb table keeps only in-frame clones and is missing some. The sample has around 30,000 clones, roughly 90% seen once. Sequences were derived from peripheral blood, sampled before any cancer treatment. The receptors originated from a male donor at least 60 years old with stage I lung adenocarcinoma. Both conserved end residues are part of each CDR3. Fields, in order: clone size, J gene, V gene, D gene, CDR3 protein, CDR3 DNA. A D gene is named only where the DNA matches it firmly. Rows give clone size only sometimes, using once, few, many, or a class for an expanded clone.

>.|TRBJ2-7|TRBV6-5|TRBD2
CASSYRGGAGSYEQYF
TGTGCCAGCAGTTACCGGGGGGGCGCGGGTTCCTACGAGCAGTACTTC
>.|TRBJ2-3|TRBV7-2|TRBD2
CALAGGLAGTDTQYF
TGTGCCCTAGCGGGCGGGCTAGCGGGCACAGATACGCAGTATTTT
>.|TRBJ1-6|TRBV30|.
CAWSTGFALHF
TGTGCCTGGAGCACAGGGTTCGCCCTCCACTTT
>few|TRBJ1-2|TRBV18|TRBD1
CASSPRQGVNYGYTF
TGTGCCAGCTCACCCAGACAGGGGGTTAACTATGGCTACACCTTC
>.|TRBJ2-7|TRBV5-1|TRBD1
CASSQIPGQGTKQYF
TGCGCCAGCAGCCAGATTCCGGGACAGGGGACCAAACAGTACTTC
>.|TRBJ2-5|TRBV7-2|.
CASRPGNQETQYF
TGTGCTAGCCGTCCGGGGAACCAAGAGACCCAGTACTTC
>.|TRBJ1-6|TRBV10-2|.
CASNPGWDTKGSPLHF
TGCGCCAGCAACCCCGGATGGGACACTAAGGGTTCACCCCTCCACTTT
>.|TRBJ2-3|TRBV5-3|TRBD2
CARSLVAGGTDTQYF
TGTGCCAGAAGCTTGGTGGCGGGGGGAACAGATACGCAGTATTTT
>.|TRBJ1-5|TRBV27|.
CASTPGFNQPQHF
TGTGCCAGCACCCCCGGATTTAATCAGCCCCAGCATTTT
>.|TRBJ1-1|TRBV19|.
CATEDSTAEAFF
TGTGCCACGGAGGACAGTACAGCTGAAGCTTTCTTT
>.|TRBJ2-3|TRBV10-1|TRBD2
CASSELAGGRTDTQYF
TGCGCCAGCAGTGAACTAGCGGGGGGTCGCACAGATACGCAGTATTTT
>.|TRBJ1-1|TRBV5-1|.
CASSKTQGENTEAFF
TGCGCCAGCAGCAAAACACAGGGTGAGAACACTGAAGCTTTCTTT
>.|TRBJ1-3|TRBV5-8|.
CASSRQPSSGNTIYF
TGTGCCAGCAGCCGACAGCCGAGCTCTGGAAACACCATATATTTT
>.|TRBJ1-3|TRBV9|.
CASSVGWGASGNTIYF
TGTGCCAGCAGCGTAGGATGGGGGGCCTCTGGAAACACCATATATTTT
>.|TRBJ2-5|TRBV7-8|TRBD1
CASSLDRAQETQYF
TGTGCCAGCAGCCTTGACAGGGCCCAAGAGACCCAGTACTTC
>.|TRBJ2-2|TRBV18|TRBD1
CASSPTGAPTGELFF
TGTGCCAGCTCACCTACAGGGGCCCCAACCGGGGAGCTGTTTTTT
>.|TRBJ2-3|TRBV9|TRBD2
CASSVAPGEGDTQYF
TGTGCCAGCAGCGTAGCACCGGGGGAGGGAGATACGCAGTATTTT
>.|TRBJ2-5|TRBV5-1|.
CASSLGDRETQYF
TGCGCCAGCAGCTTGGGGGATCGGGAGACCCAGTACTTC
>.|TRBJ2-1|TRBV21-1|.
CASSPWGQHYNEQFF
TGTGCCAGCAGCCCCTGGGGACAGCACTACAATGAGCAGTTCTTC
>.|TRBJ1-2|TRBV15|.
CATSRDRNSLYGYTF
TGTGCCACCAGCAGAGACAGGAACTCCCTCTATGGCTACACCTTC
>.|TRBJ2-1|TRBV18|TRBD2
CASSQRLAVVNEQFF
TGTGCCAGCTCACAGCGACTAGCGGTGGTCAATGAGCAGTTCTTC
>.|TRBJ1-3|TRBV5-5|.
CASSLFHLQEGNTIYF
TGTGCCAGCAGCTTGTTCCATCTTCAAGAAGGAAACACCATATATTTT
>.|TRBJ1-3|TRBV6-5|.
CASSYGDVPGNTIYF
TGTGCCAGCAGTTACGGGGACGTCCCTGGAAACACCATATATTTT
>once|TRBJ1-5|TRBV6-4|TRBD1
CASRTGTGHNQPQHF
TGTGCCAGCAGGACGGGGACAGGGCACAATCAGCCCCAGCATTTT
>.|TRBJ1-2|TRBV29-1|.
CSVADTYGYTF
TGCAGCGTAGCTGACACCTATGGCTACACCTTC
>once|TRBJ1-2|TRBV7-2|TRBD1
CASSDTRQGAGGYTF
TGTGCCAGCAGCGATACCCGACAGGGGGCCGGTGGCTACACCTTC
>.|TRBJ1-6|TRBV28|.
CASSSRRREILALHF
TGTGCCAGCAGTTCCAGAAGACGGGAAATTCTGGCCCTCCACTTT
>.|TRBJ1-5|TRBV2|TRBD1
CASRGQGGQPQHF
TGTGCCAGCAGGGGACAGGGAGGTCAGCCCCAGCATTTT
>.|TRBJ1-4|TRBV21-1|.
CASSKDRKGRDEKLFF
TGTGCCAGCAGCAAAGACAGGAAGGGTAGAGATGAAAAACTGTTTTTT
>.|TRBJ1-3|TRBV9|TRBD1
CASSREGRGSGNTIYF
TGTGCCAGCAGCCGGGAGGGCAGGGGGTCTGGAAACACCATATATTTT
>once|TRBJ2-3|TRBV2|.
CASSLGGGRRTDTQYF
TGTGCCAGCAGTCTAGGGGGGGGCCGGAGGACAGATACGCAGTATTTT
>once|TRBJ2-7|TRBV6-5|.
CASSRGQGAYEQYF
TGTGCCAGCAGTCGGGGGCAGGGTGCCTACGAGCAGTACTTC
>.|TRBJ1-3|TRBV18|TRBD1
CASSPFQGAEGNTIYF
TGTGCCAGCTCACCATTCCAGGGGGCGGAAGGAAACACCATATATTTT
>.|TRBJ2-1|TRBV19|TRBD2
CASSLSYSGGSYNEQFF
TGTGCCAGTAGTCTATCCTATAGCGGGGGGTCCTACAATGAGCAGTTCTTC
>.|TRBJ2-5|TRBV9|TRBD2
CASSVNTGGRETQYF
TGTGCCAGCAGCGTAAATACGGGGGGGCGAGAGACCCAGTACTTC
>.|TRBJ2-7|TRBV11-2|.
CASSLDLASYEQYF
TGTGCCAGCAGCTTAGATCTCGCATCCTACGAGCAGTACTTC
>few|TRBJ1-1|TRBV5-4|.
CASSPTLNTEAFF
TGTGCCAGCAGCCCGACATTGAACACTGAAGCTTTCTTT
>.|TRBJ1-2|TRBV5-1|TRBD1
CASSFTGDGYTF
TGCGCCAGCAGCTTTACAGGGGATGGCTACACCTTC
>.|TRBJ1-1|TRBV5-1|.
CASSENGQIMNTEAFF
TGCGCCAGCAGCGAAAACGGACAGATCATGAACACTGAAGCTTTCTTT
>.|TRBJ1-2|TRBV10-3|.
CAISESEGPYTF
TGTGCCATCAGTGAGTCGGAAGGTCCCTACACCTTC
>.|TRBJ2-7|TRBV11-3|TRBD2
CASSLGLRLAGGSSYEQYF
TGTGCCAGCAGCTTAGGTCTCCGACTAGCGGGGGGGAGCTCCTACGAGCAGTACTTC
>.|TRBJ2-5|TRBV2|TRBD2
CASSGRGGQETQYF
TGTGCCAGCAGCGGGAGGGGGGGACAAGAGACCCAGTACTTC
>.|TRBJ1-5|TRBV28|.
CASRESVNQPQHF
TGTGCCAGCAGGGAGTCCGTGAATCAGCCCCAGCATTTT
>.|TRBJ1-1|TRBV19|TRBD1
CASSSTGARNTEAFF
TGTGCCAGTAGTTCTACAGGGGCCAGGAACACTGAAGCTTTCTTT
>.|TRBJ2-5|TRBV11-2|TRBD2
CASSLREAGETQYF
TGTGCCAGCAGCTTACGTGAAGCGGGGGAGACCCAGTACTTC
>.|TRBJ1-1|TRBV11-2|.
CASSSRTEAFF
TGTGCCAGCAGCTCTAGAACTGAAGCTTTCTTT
>.|TRBJ1-1|TRBV27|TRBD1
CASSIDRATEAFF
TGTGCCAGCAGTATCGACAGGGCCACTGAAGCTTTCTTT
>.|TRBJ2-7|TRBV10-3|.
CAISEGQGPYEQYF
TGTGCCATCAGTGAAGGCCAGGGACCCTACGAGCAGTACTTC
>.|TRBJ1-2|TRBV28|.
CASSFEEKSYGYTF
TGTGCCAGCAGTTTCGAGGAGAAGAGCTATGGCTACACCTTC
>.|TRBJ1-1|TRBV20-1|.
CSARDLAEAFF
TGCAGTGCTAGAGATCTAGCTGAAGCTTTCTTT
>.|TRBJ1-2|TRBV9|TRBD1
CVSSVDGQGYNGYTF
TGTGTCAGCAGCGTAGACGGACAGGGATATAATGGCTACACCTTC
>.|TRBJ1-1|TRBV5-1|TRBD1
CASSRPTGGNTEAFF
TGCGCCAGCAGCCGGCCAACAGGGGGGAACACTGAAGCTTTCTTT
>.|TRBJ2-1|TRBV5-8|TRBD1
CASSWKQGSYNEQFF
TGTGCCAGCAGCTGGAAACAGGGGTCCTACAATGAGCAGTTCTTC
>.|TRBJ1-2|TRBV7-2|.
CASSLARNYGYTF
TGTGCCAGCAGCTTAGCCAGGAACTATGGCTACACCTTC
>.|TRBJ2-3|TRBV14|.
CASSQGNTDTQYF
TGTGCCAGCAGCCAAGGCAACACAGATACGCAGTATTTT
>.|TRBJ1-6|TRBV4-2|.
CASSQEPPRRGDNSPLHF
TGTGCCAGCAGCCAAGAACCCCCCCGCAGGGGCGATAATTCACCCCTCCACTTT